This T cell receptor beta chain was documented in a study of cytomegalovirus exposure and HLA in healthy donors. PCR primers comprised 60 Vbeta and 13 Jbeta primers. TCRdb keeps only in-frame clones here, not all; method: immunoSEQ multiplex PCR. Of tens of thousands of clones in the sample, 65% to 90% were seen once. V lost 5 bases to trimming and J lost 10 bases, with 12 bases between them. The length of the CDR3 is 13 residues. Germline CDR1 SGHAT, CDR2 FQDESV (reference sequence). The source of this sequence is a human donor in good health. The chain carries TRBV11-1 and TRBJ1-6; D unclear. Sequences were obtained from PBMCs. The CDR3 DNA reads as TGTGCCAGCAGCCAACGTCGGGGATCACCCCTCCACTTT. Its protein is CASSQRRGSPLHF.